This T cell receptor beta chain was sequenced for a study of blood T cells in healthy people across ages (dated by TCRdb to between 2015 and 2017). In terms of the full investigation: Template switching captured roughly one uniquely barcoded TCR beta cDNA molecule per two T cells in model experiments. The donors were divided into four age groups: young (average around 16 years), middle-aged (approximately 42), aged (approximately 62) and long-lived (around 87). The study analyzed two additional independent replicas of 1 million unique cDNA reads from the same blood draw for two donors, one aged 18 to 29 and one aged 80 or older. The study measured age-related changes in TCR beta repertoire diversity using deep sequencing normalized with unique cDNA molecular identifiers. Donors of different ages were randomly distributed across sequencing lanes to avoid experimental bias. Beyond this particular receptor, the publication reports: Estimates of total diversity from one million sequenced T cells were regarded as lower bounds and underestimates. Compared with the aged group, the long-lived group had more naive CD4+ T cells, fewer expanded clones and increased TCR diversity, a pattern suggesting age selection. As age increased, observed TCR beta diversity per million T cells dropped in a roughly linear way, and a significant reduction was already evident by age approximately 40. Observed TCR beta diversity correlated strongly with the percentage of naive T cells measured by flow cytometry. Because donor CMV infection status was unknown, age-related changes in expanded clonotypes were potentially confounded. Because profiling used bulk unsorted PBMCs, naive and antigen-experienced compartments could not be compared conclusively.

The roughly 37 donors, aged roughly 6 to 95 years, were systemically healthy Caucasian individuals from Russia. Each donor gave about 10 milliliters of peripheral blood, drawn into EDTA-treated Vacutainer tubes. Ficoll-Paque density-gradient centrifugation was used to isolate PBMCs, with at least 6.5 million per sample. Trizol reagent was used to extract total RNA from PBMCs, with at least 6 micrograms per sample. The percentages of naive CD45RAhigh/CD27high T cells were determined by flow cytometry on a PBMC aliquot from every donor. The library was produced with 5' RACE. Sequencing used an Illumina HiSeq 2500. A second roughly 7 to 12 cycle PCR used a sample-barcoded 5' primer and a J-beta primer mix. Each TCR beta cDNA molecule received a unique molecular identifier from a template-switch 5' adaptor carrying 12 random nucleotides. At least 2.5 million CDR3-containing paired-end reads were obtained from each sample. First-strand cDNA was synthesized from all RNA with the Mint cDNA synthesis kit, primed by a TRBC-specific oligonucleotide. After uracil-DNA glycosylase treatment, a first 18-cycle PCR used universal primers M1SS and BC2_uni_R on all cDNA. Regarding the original processing steps: Each sample was normalized by randomly selecting 1 million high-quality reads, each carrying a distinct molecular identifier. Instead of being binned into consensus sequences, reads with shared molecular identifiers were discarded. MiTCR, run with a Q25 quality threshold and the strictest error-elimination algorithm, handled CDR3 identification, clonotype clustering and error correction. A nonparametric unseen species model with Euler transformation was used to estimate lower-bound total TCR beta diversity. Through fastp at Q25 and MiXCR, TCRdb rebuilt clones from the public reads, retaining in-frame beta chains. Merged by CDR3 protein, the rows form single entries marked with the most common genes and DNA. TCRdb's processing, not the authors', yielded these V and J calls. The sample includes about 800,000 distinct CDR3 sequences, with roughly 60% observed a single time. The biggest ten clones account for 20% to 25% of the sample.

On this clonotype: Which antigen it targets is not known. One base away there is no much larger clone; base qualities are not given.

Sample: blood. This TCR was sampled from a man aged 30 to 45 in good health.

CDR3 reads: CSARERGRSSYEQYF. The nucleotide sequence is given as TGCAGTGCTAGAGAGAGGGGAAGGTCCTCCTACGAGCAGTACTTC. The sequence is built from TRBV20-1 and TRBJ2-7, with the D segment possibly TRBD1 or TRBD2, each aligning over 5 bases. The germline V gene (reference sequence) sets CDR1 to DFQATT and CDR2 to SNEGSKA. The junction shows trimming of 0 bases on V and 0 bases on J, plus 12 bases between the germline ends. Its CDR3 holds 15 amino acids, cysteine through phenylalanine. Only CDR3 DNA remains: 45 bases, in frame from the first base.